This entry describes one T cell receptor beta chain. The germline CDR1 and CDR2 sequences are SQVTM and ANQGSEA. This CDR3 is built from 15 residues. The ends lost 3 bases at V and 0 bases at J; junction bases unmatched: 5. Here immunoSEQ multiplex PCR was the method, and the copy in TCRdb shows in-frame clones only, minus some. Among 40,000 to 45,000 clones, approximately 90% were seen once, and the ten largest hold more than 0.6%. The entry originates in a study of T cell changes during pregnancy in multiple sclerosis. This sample comprised CD4+ T cells from peripheral blood mononuclear cells, obtained in the first trimester of pregnancy. This chain uses TRBV29-1 with TRBJ1-2; 9 positions match TRBD1. The sequence was collected from a female donor with multiple sclerosis, enrolled in a pregnancy study. The CDR3 nucleotides read TGCAGCGTTGATGTGACAGGGGGTTCTAACTATGGCTACACCTTC. Protein product: CSVDVTGGSNYGYTF.